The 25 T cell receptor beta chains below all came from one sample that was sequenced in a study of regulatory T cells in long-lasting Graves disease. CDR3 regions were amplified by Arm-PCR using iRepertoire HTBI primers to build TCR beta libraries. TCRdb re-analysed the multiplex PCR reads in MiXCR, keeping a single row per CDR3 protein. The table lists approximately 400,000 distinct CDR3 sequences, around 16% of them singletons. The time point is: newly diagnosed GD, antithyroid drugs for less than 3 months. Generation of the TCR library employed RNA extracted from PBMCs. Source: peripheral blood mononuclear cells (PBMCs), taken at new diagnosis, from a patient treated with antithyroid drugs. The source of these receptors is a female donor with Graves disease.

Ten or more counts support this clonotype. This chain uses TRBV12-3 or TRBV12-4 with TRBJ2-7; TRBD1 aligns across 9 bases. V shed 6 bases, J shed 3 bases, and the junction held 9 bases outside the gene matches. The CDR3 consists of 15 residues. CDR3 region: CASSPSGTGNYEQYF. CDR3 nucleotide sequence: TGTGCCAGCAGCCCCTCCGGGACAGGGAACTACGAGCAGTACTTC.

DNA of the CDR3: TGTGCCAGTAGTATCGTTGGGAATGAGCAGTTCTTC. Protein: CASSIVGNEQFF. The chain couples TRBV19 to TRBJ2-1; D is uncertain. Trimming stripped 3 bases from V and 7 bases from J, with 7 bases between. The germline gives CDR1 LNHDA, CDR2 SQIVND (reference sequence). There are 12 residues in the CDR3. The full variable domain, completed using reference TRBV19 and TRBJ2-1, is DGGITQSPKYLFRKEGQNVTLSCEQNLNHDAMYWYRQDPGQGLRLIYYSQIVNDFQKGDIAEGYSVSREKKESFPLTVTSAQKNPTAFYLCASSIVGNEQFFGPGTRLTVL.

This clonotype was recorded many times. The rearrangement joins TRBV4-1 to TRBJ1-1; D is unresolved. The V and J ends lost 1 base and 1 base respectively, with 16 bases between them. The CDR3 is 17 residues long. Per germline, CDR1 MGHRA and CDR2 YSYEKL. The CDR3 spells CASSQGRWEGSNTEAFF. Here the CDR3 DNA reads TGCGCCAGCAGCCAAGGTCGTTGGGAGGGCTCGAACACTGAAGCTTTCTTT.

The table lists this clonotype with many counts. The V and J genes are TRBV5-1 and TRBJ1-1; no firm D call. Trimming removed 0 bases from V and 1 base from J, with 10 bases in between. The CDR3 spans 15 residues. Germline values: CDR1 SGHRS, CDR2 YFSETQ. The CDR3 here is CASSLAGEPNTEAFF. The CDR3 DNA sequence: TGCGCCAGCAGCTTGGCCGGGGAACCGAACACTGAAGCTTTCTTT.

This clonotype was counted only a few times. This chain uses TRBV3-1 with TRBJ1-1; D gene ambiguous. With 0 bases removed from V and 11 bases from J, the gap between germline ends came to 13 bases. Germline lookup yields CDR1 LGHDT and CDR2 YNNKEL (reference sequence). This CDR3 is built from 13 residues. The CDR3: CASSQDSGYAAFF. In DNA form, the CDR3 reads TGTGCCAGCAGCCAAGATTCGGGGTATGCGGCTTTCTTT.

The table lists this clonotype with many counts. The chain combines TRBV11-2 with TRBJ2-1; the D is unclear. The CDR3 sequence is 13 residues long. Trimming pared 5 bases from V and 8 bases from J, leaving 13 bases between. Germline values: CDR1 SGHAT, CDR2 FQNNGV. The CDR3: CASSLPRTHEQFF. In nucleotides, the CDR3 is TGTGCCAGCAGCCTCCCTAGGACCCATGAGCAGTTCTTC.

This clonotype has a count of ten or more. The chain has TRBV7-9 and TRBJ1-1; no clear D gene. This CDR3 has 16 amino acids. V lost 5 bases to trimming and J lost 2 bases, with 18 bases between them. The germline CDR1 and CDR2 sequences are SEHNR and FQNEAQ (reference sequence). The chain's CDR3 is CASSLGATYPNTEAFF. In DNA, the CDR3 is TGTGCCAGCAGCCTTGGAGCTACTTATCCAAACACTGAAGCTTTCTTT. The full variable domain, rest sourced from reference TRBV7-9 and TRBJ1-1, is DTGVSQNPRHKITKRGQNVTFRCDPISEHNRLYWYRQTLGQGPEFLTYFQNEAQLEKSRLLSDRFSAERPKGSFSTLEIQRTEQGDSAMYLCASSLGATYPNTEAFFGQGTRLTVV.

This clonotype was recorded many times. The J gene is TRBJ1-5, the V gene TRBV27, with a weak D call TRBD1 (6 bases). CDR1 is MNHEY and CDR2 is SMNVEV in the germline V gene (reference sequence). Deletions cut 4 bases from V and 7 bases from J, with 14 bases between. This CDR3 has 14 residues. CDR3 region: CASSSFRGDQPQHF. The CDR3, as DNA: TGTGCCAGCAGTTCCTTCAGGGGAGACCAGCCCCAGCATTTT.

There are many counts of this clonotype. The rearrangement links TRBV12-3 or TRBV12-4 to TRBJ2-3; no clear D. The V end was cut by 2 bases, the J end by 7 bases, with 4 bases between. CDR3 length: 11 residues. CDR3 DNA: TGTGCCAGCAGTTTACTGTATACGCAGTATTTT. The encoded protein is CASSLLYTQYF.

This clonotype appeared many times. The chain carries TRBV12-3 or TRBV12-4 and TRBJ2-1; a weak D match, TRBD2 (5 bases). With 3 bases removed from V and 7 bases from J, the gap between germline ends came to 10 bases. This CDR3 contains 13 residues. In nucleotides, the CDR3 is TGTGCCAGCAGTTTGGGAGCGAGGAATGAGCAGTTCTTC. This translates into CASSLGARNEQFF.

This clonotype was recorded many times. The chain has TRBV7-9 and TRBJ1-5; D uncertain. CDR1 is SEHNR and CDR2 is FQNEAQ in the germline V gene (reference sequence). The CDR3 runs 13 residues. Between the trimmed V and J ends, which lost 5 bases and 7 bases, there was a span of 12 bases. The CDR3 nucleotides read TGTGCCAGCAGCAGAACCTCGCAGCAGCCCCAGCATTTT. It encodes CASSRTSQQPQHF.

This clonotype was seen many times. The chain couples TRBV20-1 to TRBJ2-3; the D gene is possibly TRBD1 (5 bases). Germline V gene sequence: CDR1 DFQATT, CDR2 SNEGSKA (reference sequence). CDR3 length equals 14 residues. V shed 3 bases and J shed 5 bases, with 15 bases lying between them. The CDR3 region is CSASFPGLIDTQYF. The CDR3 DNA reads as TGCAGTGCTAGTTTCCCAGGGTTAATAGATACGCAGTATTTT.

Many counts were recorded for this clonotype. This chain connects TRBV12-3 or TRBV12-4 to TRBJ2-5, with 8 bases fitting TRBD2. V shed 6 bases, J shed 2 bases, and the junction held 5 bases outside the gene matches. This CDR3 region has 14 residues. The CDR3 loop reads CASSSGGTQETQYF. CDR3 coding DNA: TGTGCCAGCAGCTCGGGGGGGACGCAAGAGACCCAGTACTTC.

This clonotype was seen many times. The CDR3 bases are TGTGCCAGCAGTGTTAGCGGCATTTCCTACGAGCAGTACTTC. It specifies CASSVSGISYEQYF. The chain links TRBV2 to TRBJ2-7; perhaps TRBD2 as D (6 bases). The ends were cut back, 4 bases at V and 1 base at J, with 11 bases in the middle. This CDR3 contains 14 residues. Germline V gene sequence: CDR1 SNHLY, CDR2 FYNNEI.

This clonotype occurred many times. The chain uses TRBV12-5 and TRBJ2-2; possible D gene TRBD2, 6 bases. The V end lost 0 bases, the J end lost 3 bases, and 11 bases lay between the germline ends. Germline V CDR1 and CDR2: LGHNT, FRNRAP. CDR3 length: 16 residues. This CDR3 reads CASGLVIAAYTGELFF. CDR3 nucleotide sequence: TGTGCTAGTGGTTTGGTAATAGCGGCGTACACCGGGGAGCTGTTTTTT.

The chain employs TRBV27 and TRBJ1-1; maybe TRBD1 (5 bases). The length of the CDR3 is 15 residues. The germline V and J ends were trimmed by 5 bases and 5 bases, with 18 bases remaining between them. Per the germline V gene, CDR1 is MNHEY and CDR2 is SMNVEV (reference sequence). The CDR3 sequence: CASSPRGGAETEAFF. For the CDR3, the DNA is TGTGCCAGCAGTCCGAGGGGAGGCGCGGAGACTGAAGCTTTCTTT.

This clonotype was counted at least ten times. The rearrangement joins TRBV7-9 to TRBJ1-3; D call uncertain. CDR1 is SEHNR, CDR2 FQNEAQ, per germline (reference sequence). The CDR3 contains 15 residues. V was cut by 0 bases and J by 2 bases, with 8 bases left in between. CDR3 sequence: CASSLAPAAGNTIYF. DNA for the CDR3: TGTGCCAGCAGCTTAGCGCCAGCAGCTGGAAACACCATATATTTT. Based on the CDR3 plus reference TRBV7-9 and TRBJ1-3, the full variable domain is DTGVSQNPRHKITKRGQNVTFRCDPISEHNRLYWYRQTLGQGPEFLTYFQNEAQLEKSRLLSDRFSAERPKGSFSTLEIQRTEQGDSAMYLCASSLAPAAGNTIYFGEGSWLTVV.

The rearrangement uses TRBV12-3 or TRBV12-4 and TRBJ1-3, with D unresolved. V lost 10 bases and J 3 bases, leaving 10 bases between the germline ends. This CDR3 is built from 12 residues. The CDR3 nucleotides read TGTGCCACCGGGAGTCTTGGAAACACCATATATTTT. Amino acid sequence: CATGSLGNTIYF.

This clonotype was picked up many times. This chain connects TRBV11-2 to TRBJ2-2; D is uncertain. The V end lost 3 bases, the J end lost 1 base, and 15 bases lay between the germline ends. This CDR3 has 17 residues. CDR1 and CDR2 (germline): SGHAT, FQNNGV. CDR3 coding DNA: TGTGCCAGCAGCTTTTTACCTGGGATAGGGAACACCGGGGAGCTGTTTTTT. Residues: CASSFLPGIGNTGELFF.

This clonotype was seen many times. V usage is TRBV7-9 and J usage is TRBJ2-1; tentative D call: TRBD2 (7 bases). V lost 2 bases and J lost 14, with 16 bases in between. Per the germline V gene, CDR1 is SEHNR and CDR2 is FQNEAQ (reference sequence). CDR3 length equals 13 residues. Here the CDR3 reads CASSLHERGGEFF. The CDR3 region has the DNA TGTGCCAGCAGCTTACACGAAAGGGGGGGGGAGTTCTTC. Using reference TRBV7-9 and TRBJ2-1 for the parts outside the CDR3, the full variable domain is DTGVSQNPRHKITKRGQNVTFRCDPISEHNRLYWYRQTLGQGPEFLTYFQNEAQLEKSRLLSDRFSAERPKGSFSTLEIQRTEQGDSAMYLCASSLHERGGEFFGPGTRLTVL.

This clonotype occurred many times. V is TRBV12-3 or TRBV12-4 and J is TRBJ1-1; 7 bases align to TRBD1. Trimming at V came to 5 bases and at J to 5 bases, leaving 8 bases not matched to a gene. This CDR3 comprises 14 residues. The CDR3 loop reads CASSPQGVGTEAFF. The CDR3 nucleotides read TGTGCCAGCAGTCCTCAGGGGGTAGGGACTGAAGCTTTCTTT.

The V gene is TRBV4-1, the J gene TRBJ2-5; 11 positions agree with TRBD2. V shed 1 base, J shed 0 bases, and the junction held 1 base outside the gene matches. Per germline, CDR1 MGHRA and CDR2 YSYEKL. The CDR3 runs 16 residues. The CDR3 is CASSQGTSGYQETQYF. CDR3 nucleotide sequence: TGCGCCAGCAGCCAAGGGACTAGCGGGTACCAAGAGACCCAGTACTTC.

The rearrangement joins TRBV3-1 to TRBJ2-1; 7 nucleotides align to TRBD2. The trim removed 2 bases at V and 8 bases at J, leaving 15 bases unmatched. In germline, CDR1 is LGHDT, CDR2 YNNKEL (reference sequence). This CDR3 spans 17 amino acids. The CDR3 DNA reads TGTGCCAGCAGCCAACTCTATGGGGGAGGGCCACGGGATGAGCAGTTCTTC. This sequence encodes CASSQLYGGGPRDEQFF.

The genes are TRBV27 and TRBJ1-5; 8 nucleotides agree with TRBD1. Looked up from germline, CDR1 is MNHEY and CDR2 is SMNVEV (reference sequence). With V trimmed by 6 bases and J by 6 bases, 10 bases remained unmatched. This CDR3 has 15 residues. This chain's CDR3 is CASSPRTGFGQPQHF. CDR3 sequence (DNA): TGTGCCAGCAGCCCACGGACAGGGTTCGGTCAGCCCCAGCATTTT.

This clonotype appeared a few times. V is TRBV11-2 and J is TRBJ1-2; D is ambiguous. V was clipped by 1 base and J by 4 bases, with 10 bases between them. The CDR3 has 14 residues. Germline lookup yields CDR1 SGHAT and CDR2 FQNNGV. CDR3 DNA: TGTGCCAGCAGCTTAGCCGGAGGGAGCTATGGCTACACCTTC. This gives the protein CASSLAGGSYGYTF.